The rows below give T cell receptor beta chains drawn from one sample of a study of beta chain features in type 1 diabetes. TCRdb's copy holds only in-frame clones and misses some; the assay was immunoSEQ multiplex PCR. The data contain approximately 240,000 clones, approximately 16% of them singletons. Input material: naive CD4+ T cells from blood. These receptors all stem from a young man with type 1 diabetes. The CDR3 runs from the conserved cysteine through the conserved F or W. D genes are given only for firm matches. Not every row has a clone size; where given, it reads once, few, many or a size class.

. TRBJ2-5 . TRBV30 CAWRGTGTGTQYF TGTGCCTGGAGGGGTACGGGTACGGGGACCCAGTACTTC
. TRBJ1-1 . TRBV28 CASGNLNTEAFF TGTGCCAGCGGGAACCTGAACACTGAAGCTTTCTTT
. TRBJ2-5 . TRBV30 CASAGDRRTQYF TGTGCCTCCGCGGGTGATAGGAGGACCCAGTACTTC
. TRBJ1-1 . TRBV29-1 CSVAQTEGTEAFF TGCAGCGTTGCCCAGACAGAAGGCACTGAAGCTTTCTTT
TRBD1 TRBJ2-1 few TRBV7-9 CASSSRQGLSYNEQFF TGTGCCAGCAGCTCCCGACAGGGGTTAAGCTACAATGAGCAGTTCTTC
TRBD1 TRBJ1-4 few TRBV7-7 CASSRDRGANEKLFF TGTGCTAGCAGCCGCGACAGGGGCGCTAATGAAAAACTGTTTTTT
. TRBJ1-1 . TRBV29-1 CSVLGVRKNAEAFF TGCAGCGTTCTCGGGGTCCGGAAGAACGCTGAAGCTTTCTTT
TRBD2 TRBJ2-3 . TRBV9 CASSVSPGREGLRGSDTQYF TGTGCCAGCAGCGTAAGCCCAGGGCGGGAGGGCCTAAGGGGCTCCGATACGCAGTATTTT
TRBD2 TRBJ2-3 once TRBV29-1 CSVTSGRSSTDTQYF TGCAGCGTGACTAGCGGGAGGTCTAGCACAGATACGCAGTATTTT
. TRBJ2-6 few TRBV29-1 CSVLTGANVLTF TGCAGCGTTCTAACCGGGGCCAACGTCCTGACTTTC
. TRBJ2-5 . TRBV7-2 CASSSQALMGETQYF TGTGCCAGCAGCTCGCAGGCCCTTATGGGGGAGACCCAGTACTTC
TRBD1 TRBJ2-3 . TRBV5-1 CASKTGGSEDTQYF TGCGCCAGCAAAACAGGGGGCAGTGAAGATACGCAGTATTTT
TRBD1 TRBJ2-7 few TRBV29-1 CSVGRQGASYEQYF TGCAGCGTTGGACGACAGGGGGCCTCCTACGAGCAGTACTTC
. TRBJ2-5 few TRBV30 CAWSVPGVQETQYF TGTGCCTGGAGTGTACCAGGGGTTCAAGAGACCCAGTACTTC
. TRBJ1-1 . TRBV29-1 CSVEAGNTEAFF TGCAGCGTTGAGGCAGGGAACACTGAAGCTTTCTTT
TRBD1 TRBJ2-5 few TRBV5-1 CASSSGTAQETQYF TGCGCCAGCAGCTCAGGGACAGCCCAAGAGACCCAGTACTTC
. TRBJ2-6 few TRBV25-1 CASTESSGANVLTF TGTGCCAGCACCGAATCCTCTGGGGCCAACGTCCTGACTTTC
. TRBJ1-5 few TRBV30 CAWSYRGNQPQHF TGTGCCTGGAGTTACAGGGGCAATCAGCCCCAGCATTTT
TRBD2 TRBJ2-3 . TRBV7-2 CASSFSGTSAIDTQYF TGTGCCAGCAGCTTTTCCGGGACTAGCGCTATAGATACGCAGTATTTT
. TRBJ2-5 . TRBV5-1 CASKRRPTYQETQYF TGCGCCAGCAAAAGGAGGCCCACGTACCAAGAGACCCAGTACTTC
. TRBJ1-2 . TRBV20-1 CSAIAGSGYTF TGCAGTGCTATAGCAGGGAGCGGCTACACCTTC
. TRBJ1-2 few TRBV7-9 CASSFFNREQLKGYTF TGTGCCAGCAGCTTTTTTAACAGGGAGCAATTGAAAGGCTACACCTTC
TRBD1 TRBJ2-4 few TRBV27 CASAPGQGLPKNIQYF TGTGCCAGTGCACCGGGACAGGGTTTGCCCAAAAACATTCAGTACTTC
. TRBJ1-1 few TRBV29-1 CSVARAIMNTEAFF TGCAGCGTTGCTAGGGCGATCATGAACACTGAAGCTTTCTTT
. TRBJ1-4 . TRBV6-5 CASSYSYGTTNEKLFF TGTGCCAGCAGTTACTCGTACGGAACAACTAATGAAAAACTGTTTTTT
TRBD2 TRBJ2-5 . TRBV10-3 CAIRTSGRETQYF TGTGCCATCAGGACTAGCGGGAGGGAGACCCAGTACTTC
. TRBJ2-7 . TRBV7-9 CASSWLSGTYRDEQYF TGTGCCAGCAGCTGGCTCTCCGGGACATATCGCGACGAGCAGTACTTC
TRBD1 TRBJ2-7 . TRBV10-3 CAISGSFGQGNYEQYF TGTGCCATCAGTGGATCCTTTGGACAGGGCAACTACGAGCAGTACTTC
. TRBJ1-4 . TRBV6-5 CASSRQSATGEKLFF TGTGCCAGCAGTCGACAATCCGCGACTGGTGAAAAACTGTTTTTT
TRBD2 TRBJ2-3 few TRBV30 CAWRKRGSVDTQYF TGTGCCTGGAGAAAGCGGGGGTCGGTAGACACGCAGTATTTT
TRBD2 TRBJ2-7 few TRBV7-3 CASSPGLAGVREQYF TGTGCCAGCAGCCCTGGACTAGCGGGAGTCCGCGAGCAGTACTTC